The sequence of this T cell receptor beta chain was determined in a study of response to subunit inactivated influenza vaccine. Germline V CDR1 and CDR2: MDHEN, SYDVKM. Trimming took 6 bases from V and 5 from J; bases not matched to a gene: 6. The CDR3 is 13 amino acids. Via MiXCR, TCRdb re-called the RT-PCR reads, giving one row per CDR3 protein. The sample shows about 530,000 distinct CDR3 sequences, 10% to 15% of them seen only once. This clonotype was counted many times. What it binds is unknown. Study results and limitations: Every seasonal influenza vaccination brings in few new T cells, the authors suggested.

The starting material was PBMCs from blood, obtained on the day of vaccination. The V gene is TRBV28, the J gene TRBJ2-5; 7 nucleotides match TRBD2. The TCR sequence derives from a man aged 50-59 years who received an inactivated influenza vaccine. The DNA for the CDR3 is TGTGCCAGCAGCTTCAGCGGGGTTGAGACCCAGTACTTC. This encodes CASSFSGVETQYF. Based on the CDR3 plus reference TRBV28 and TRBJ2-5, the full variable domain is DVKVTQSSRYLVKRTGEKVFLECVQDMDHENMFWYRQDPGLGLRLIYFSYDVKMKEKGDIPEGYSVSREKKERFSLILESASTNQTSMYLCASSFSGVETQYFGPGTRLLVL.